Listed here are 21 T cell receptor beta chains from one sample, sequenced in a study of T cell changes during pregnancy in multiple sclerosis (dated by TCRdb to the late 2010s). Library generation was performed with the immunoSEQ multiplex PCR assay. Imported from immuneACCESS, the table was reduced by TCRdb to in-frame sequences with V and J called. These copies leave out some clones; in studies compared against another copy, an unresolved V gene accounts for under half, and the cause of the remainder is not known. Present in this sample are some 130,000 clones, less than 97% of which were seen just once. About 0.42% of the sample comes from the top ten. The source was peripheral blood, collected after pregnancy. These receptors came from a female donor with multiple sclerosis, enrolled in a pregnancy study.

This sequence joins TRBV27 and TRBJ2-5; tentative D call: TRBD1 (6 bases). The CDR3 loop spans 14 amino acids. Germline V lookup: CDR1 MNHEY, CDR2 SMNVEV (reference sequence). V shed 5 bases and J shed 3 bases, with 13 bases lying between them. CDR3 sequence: CASSRGYSKETQYF. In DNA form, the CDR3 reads TGTGCCAGCAGTAGGGGGTACTCGAAAGAGACCCAGTACTTC.

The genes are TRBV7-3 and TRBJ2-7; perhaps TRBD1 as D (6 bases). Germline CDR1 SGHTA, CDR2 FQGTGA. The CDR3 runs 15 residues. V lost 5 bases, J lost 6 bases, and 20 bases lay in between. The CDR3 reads CASSPVAGDRVEQYF. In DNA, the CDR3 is TGTGCCAGCAGCCCGGTCGCAGGGGATCGGGTCGAGCAGTACTTC.

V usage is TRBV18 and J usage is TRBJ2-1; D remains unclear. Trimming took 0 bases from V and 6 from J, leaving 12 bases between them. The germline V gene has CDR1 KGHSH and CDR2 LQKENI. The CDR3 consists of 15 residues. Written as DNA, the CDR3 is TGTGCCAGCTCACCACCTCCCCCTCGAGGCAATGAGCAGTTCTTC. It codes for CASSPPPPRGNEQFF.

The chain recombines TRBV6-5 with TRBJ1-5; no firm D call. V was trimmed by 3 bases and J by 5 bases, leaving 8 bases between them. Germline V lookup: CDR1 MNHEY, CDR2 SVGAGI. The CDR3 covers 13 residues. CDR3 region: CASSYGRDQPQHF. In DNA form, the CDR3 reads TGTGCCAGCAGTTATGGGAGGGATCAGCCCCAGCATTTT.

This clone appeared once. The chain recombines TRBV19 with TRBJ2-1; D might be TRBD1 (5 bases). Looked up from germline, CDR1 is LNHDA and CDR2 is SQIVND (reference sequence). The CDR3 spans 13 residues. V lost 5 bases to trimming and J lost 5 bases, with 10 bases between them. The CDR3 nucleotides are TGTGCCAGTAGTTTCGACAGCGACAATGAGCAGTTCTTC. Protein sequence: CASSFDSDNEQFF.

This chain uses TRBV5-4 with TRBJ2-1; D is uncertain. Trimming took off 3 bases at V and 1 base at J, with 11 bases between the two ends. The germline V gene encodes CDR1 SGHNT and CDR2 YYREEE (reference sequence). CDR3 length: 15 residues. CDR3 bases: TGTGCCAGCAGCTCCCTGACACGTTCCTACAATGAGCAGTTCTTC. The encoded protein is CASSSLTRSYNEQFF.

The CDR3 region is CASSFSGQTAVSEAFF. The CDR3 DNA reads as TGCGCCAGCAGCTTCTCGGGACAGACGGCCGTCAGTGAAGCTTTCTTT. The rearrangement uses TRBV5-1 and TRBJ1-1, with 7 nucleotides matching TRBD1. The V segment lost 2 bases and the J segment 7 bases; nucleotides outside the gene matches: 14. This CDR3 is built from 16 residues. Germline CDR1 reads SGHRS; CDR2 reads YFSETQ.

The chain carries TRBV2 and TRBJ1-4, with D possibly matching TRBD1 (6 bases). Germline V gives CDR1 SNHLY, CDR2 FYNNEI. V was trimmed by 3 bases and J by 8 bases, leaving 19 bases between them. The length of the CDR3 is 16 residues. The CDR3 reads CASSEGAGTGREKLFF. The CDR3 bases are TGTGCCAGCAGTGAGGGGGCCGGGACGGGCCGAGAAAAACTGTTTTTT.

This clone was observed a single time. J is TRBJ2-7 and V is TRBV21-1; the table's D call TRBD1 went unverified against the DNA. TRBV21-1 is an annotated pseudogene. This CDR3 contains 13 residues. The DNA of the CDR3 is TGTGCCAGCAGCAAAGTGCAGGGGCCGAAGCAGTACTTC. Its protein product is CASSKVQGPKQYF.

CDR3 amino acids: CASSTINWGGTDTQYF. CDR3 in DNA: TGTGCCAGCAGTACTATCAACTGGGGGGGCACAGATACGCAGTATTTT. The V call is TRBV2, the J call TRBJ2-3, with D perhaps matching TRBD2 (6 bases). Germline CDR1 is SNHLY and CDR2 is FYNNEI. CDR3 size: 16 residues. Trimming removed 5 bases at V and 1 base at J, with 16 bases between.

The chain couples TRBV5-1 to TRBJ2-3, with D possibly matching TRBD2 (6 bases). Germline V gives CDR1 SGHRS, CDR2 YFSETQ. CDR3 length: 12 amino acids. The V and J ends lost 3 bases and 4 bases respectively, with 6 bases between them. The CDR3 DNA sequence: TGCGCCAGCAGCTGGGGGGCAGATACGCAGTATTTT. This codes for CASSWGADTQYF. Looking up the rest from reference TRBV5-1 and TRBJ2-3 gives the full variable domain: KAGVTQTPRYLIKTRGQQVTLSCSPISGHRSVSWYQQTPGQGLQFLFEYFSETQRNKGNFPGRFSGRQFSNSRSEMNVSTLELGDSALYLCASSWGADTQYFGPGTRLTVL.

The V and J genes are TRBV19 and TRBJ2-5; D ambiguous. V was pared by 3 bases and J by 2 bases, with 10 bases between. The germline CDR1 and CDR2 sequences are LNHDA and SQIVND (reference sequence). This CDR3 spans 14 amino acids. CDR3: CASSIATTQETQYF. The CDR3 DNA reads TGTGCCAGTAGTATCGCCACTACTCAAGAGACCCAGTACTTC.

The CDR3 DNA reads TGCAGCGTTGAAGATCAGGGGGCGGATGAAAAACTGTTTTTT. Translating gives CSVEDQGADEKLFF. The chain combines TRBV29-1 with TRBJ1-4; TRBD1 aligns across 8 bases. The V segment lost 0 bases and the J segment 6 bases; nucleotides outside the gene matches: 3. This CDR3 spans 14 amino acids. Germline V gives CDR1 SQVTM, CDR2 ANQGSEA.

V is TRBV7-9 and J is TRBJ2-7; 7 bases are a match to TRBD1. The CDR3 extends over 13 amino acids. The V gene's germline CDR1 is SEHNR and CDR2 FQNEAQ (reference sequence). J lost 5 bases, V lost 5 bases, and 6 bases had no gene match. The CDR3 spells CASSLQGRHEQYF. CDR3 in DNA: TGTGCCAGCAGCCTACAGGGGCGGCACGAGCAGTACTTC.

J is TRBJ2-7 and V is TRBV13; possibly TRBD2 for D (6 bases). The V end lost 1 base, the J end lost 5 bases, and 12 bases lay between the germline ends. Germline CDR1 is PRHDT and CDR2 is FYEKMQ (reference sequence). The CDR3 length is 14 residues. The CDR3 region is CASSLAGVTHEQYF. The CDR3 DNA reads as TGTGCCAGCAGCTTAGCGGGAGTTACCCACGAGCAGTACTTC.

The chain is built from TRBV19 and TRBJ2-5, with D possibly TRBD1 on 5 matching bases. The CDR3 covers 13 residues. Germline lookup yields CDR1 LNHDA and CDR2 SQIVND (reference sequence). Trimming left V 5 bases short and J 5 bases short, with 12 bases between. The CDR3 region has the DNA TGTGCCAGTAGTTACAGGATTAGGGAGACCCAGTACTTC. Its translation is CASSYRIRETQYF.

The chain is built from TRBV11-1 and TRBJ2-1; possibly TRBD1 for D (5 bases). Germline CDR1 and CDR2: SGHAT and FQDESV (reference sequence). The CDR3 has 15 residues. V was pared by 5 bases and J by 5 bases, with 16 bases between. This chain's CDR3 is CASSPNTGFHNEQFF. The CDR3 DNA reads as TGTGCCAGCAGCCCTAATACAGGTTTCCACAATGAGCAGTTCTTC.

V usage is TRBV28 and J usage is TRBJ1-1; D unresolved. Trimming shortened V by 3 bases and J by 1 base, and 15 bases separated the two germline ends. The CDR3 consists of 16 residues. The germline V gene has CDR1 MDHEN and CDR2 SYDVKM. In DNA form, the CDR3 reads TGTGCCAGCAGTTTGTCCCGGAACGCGGGGAACACTGAAGCTTTCTTT. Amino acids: CASSLSRNAGNTEAFF.

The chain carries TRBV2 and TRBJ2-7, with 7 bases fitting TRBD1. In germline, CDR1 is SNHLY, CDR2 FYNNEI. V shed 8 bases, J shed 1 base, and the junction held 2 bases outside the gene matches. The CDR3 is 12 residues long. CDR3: CASGQVSYEQYF. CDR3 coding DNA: TGTGCCAGCGGACAGGTTTCCTACGAGCAGTACTTC.

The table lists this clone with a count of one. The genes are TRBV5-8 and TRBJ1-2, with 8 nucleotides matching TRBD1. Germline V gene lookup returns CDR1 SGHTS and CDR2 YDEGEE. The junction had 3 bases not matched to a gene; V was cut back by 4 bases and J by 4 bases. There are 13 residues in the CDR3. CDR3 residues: CASSPGTGYGYTF. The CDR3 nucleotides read TGTGCCAGCAGCCCCGGGACAGGCTATGGCTACACCTTC.

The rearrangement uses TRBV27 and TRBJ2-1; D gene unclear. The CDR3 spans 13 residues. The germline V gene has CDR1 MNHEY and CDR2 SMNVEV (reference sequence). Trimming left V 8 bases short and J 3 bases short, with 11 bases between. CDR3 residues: CASGHSIYNEQFF. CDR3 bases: TGTGCCAGCGGCCATTCAATCTACAATGAGCAGTTCTTC.